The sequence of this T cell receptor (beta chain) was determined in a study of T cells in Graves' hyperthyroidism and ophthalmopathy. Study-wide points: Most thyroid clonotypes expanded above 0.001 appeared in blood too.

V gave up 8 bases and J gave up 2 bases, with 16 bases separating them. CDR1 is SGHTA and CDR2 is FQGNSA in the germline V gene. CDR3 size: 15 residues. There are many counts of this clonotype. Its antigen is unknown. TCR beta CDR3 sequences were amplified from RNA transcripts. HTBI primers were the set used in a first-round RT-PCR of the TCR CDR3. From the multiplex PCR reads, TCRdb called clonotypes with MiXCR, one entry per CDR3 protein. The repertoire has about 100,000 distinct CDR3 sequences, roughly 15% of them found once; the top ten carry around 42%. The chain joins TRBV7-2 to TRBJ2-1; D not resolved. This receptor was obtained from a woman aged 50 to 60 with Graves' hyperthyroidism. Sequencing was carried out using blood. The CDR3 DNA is TGTGCCAGCGCCCCGGTACGCGGTACCTACAATGAGCAGTTCTTC. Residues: CASAPVRGTYNEQFF.